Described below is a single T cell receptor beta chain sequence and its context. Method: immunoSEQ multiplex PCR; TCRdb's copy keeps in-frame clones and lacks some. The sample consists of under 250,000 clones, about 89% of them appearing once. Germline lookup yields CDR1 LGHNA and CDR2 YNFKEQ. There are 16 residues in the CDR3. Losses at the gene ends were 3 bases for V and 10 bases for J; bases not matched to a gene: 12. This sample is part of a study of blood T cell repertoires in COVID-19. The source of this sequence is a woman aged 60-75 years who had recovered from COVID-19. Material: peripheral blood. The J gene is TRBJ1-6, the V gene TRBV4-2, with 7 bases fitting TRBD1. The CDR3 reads CASSQDRRSGGSPLHF. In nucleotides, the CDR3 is TGTGCCAGCAGCCAGGACAGGCGCTCGGGCGGCTCACCCCTCCACTTT.